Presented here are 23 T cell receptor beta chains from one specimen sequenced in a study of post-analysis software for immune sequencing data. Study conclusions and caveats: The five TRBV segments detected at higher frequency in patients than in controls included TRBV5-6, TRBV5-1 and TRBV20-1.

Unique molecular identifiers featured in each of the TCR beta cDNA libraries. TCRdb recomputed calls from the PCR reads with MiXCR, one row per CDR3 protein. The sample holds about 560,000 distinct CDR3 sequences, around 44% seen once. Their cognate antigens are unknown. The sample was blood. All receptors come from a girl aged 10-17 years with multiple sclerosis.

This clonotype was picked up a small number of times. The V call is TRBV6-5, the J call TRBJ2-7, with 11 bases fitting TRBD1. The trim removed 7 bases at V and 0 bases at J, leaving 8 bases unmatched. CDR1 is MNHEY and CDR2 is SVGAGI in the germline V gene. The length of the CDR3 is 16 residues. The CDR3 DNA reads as TGTGCCAGCAACCAGGACAGGGGGCGGGGCTCCTACGAGCAGTACTTC. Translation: CASNQDRGRGSYEQYF.

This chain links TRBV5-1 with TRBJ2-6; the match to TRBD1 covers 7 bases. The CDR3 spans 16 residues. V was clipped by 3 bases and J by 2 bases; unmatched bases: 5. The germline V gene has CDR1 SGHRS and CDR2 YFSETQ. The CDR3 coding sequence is TGCGCCAGCAGCTACAGGGGACCTCCTGGGGCCAACGTCCTGACTTTC. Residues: CASSYRGPPGANVLTF.

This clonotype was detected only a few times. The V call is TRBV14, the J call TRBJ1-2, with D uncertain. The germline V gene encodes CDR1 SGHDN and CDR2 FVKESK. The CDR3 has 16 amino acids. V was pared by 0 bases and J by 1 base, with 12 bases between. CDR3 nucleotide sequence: TGTGCCAGCAGCCAAGAACCCCACGCCTTTAACTATGGCTACACCTTC. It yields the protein CASSQEPHAFNYGYTF. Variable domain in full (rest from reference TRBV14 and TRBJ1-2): EAGVTQFPSHSVIEKGQTVTLRCDPISGHDNLYWYRRVMGKEIKFLLHFVKESKQDESGMPNNRFLAERTGGTYSTLKVQPAELEDSGVYFCASSQEPHAFNYGYTFGSGTRLTVV.

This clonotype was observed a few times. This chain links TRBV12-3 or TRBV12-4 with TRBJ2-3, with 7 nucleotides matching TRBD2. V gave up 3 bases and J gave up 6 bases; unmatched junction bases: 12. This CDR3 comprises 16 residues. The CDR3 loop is CASSFYLAENGDTQYF. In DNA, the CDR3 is TGTGCCAGCAGTTTTTACCTAGCGGAGAATGGGGATACGCAGTATTTT.

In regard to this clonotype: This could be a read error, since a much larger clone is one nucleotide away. CDR3 nucleotides: TGTGCCACCAGCGGTTCATTAACAGGCTCTGGGGTCAACGTCCTGACTTTC. Encoded protein: CATSGSLTGSGVNVLTF. This chain uses TRBV15 with TRBJ2-6; maybe TRBD1 (5 bases). The germline V gene encodes CDR1 LNHNV and CDR2 YYDKDF (reference sequence). CDR3 size: 17 residues.

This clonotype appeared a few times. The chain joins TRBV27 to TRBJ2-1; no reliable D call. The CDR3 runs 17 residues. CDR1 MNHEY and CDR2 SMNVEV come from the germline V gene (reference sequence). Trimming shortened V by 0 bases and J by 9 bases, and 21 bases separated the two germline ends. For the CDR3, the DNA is TGTGCCAGCAGTTTATCCATAGTGTTTAGTCCCAATAGTGAGCAGTTCTTC. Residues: CASSLSIVFSPNSEQFF.

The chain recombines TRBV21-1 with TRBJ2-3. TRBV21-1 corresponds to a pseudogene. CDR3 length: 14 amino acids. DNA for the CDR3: TGTGCCAGCAGCAAAGGTCACCGAAGAACATCGCAGTATTTT. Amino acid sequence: CASSKGHRRTSQYF.

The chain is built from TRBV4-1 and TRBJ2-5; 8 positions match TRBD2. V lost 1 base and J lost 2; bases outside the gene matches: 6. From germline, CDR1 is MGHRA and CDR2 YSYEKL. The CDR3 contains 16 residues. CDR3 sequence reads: CASSQAGGMLQETQYF. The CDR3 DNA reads TGCGCCAGCAGCCAAGCGGGGGGGATGTTACAAGAGACCCAGTACTTC.

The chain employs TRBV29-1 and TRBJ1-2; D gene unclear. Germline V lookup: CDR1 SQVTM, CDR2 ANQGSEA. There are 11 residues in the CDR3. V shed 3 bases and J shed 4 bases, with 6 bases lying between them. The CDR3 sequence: CSVESLYGYTF. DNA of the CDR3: TGCAGCGTTGAGTCTCTCTATGGCTACACCTTC. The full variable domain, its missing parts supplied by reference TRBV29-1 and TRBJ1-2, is SAVISQKPSRDICQRGTSLTIQCQVDSQVTMMFWYRQQPGQSLTLIATANQGSEATYESGFVIDKFPISRPNLTFSTLTVSNMSPEDSSIYLCSVESLYGYTFGSGTRLTVV.

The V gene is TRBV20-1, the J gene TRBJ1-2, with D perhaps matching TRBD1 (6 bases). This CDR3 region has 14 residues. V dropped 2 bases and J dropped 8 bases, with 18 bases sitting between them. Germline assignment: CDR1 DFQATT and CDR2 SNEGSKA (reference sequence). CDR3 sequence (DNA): TGCAGTGCTAGAAGGGGTGCAGGGGCGGAAGGCTACACCTTC. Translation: CSARRGAGAEGYTF.

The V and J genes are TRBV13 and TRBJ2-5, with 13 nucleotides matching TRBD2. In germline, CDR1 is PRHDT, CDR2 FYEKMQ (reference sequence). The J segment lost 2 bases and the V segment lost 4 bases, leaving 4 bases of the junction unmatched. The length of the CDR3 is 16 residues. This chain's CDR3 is CASSSPGLAGQETQYF. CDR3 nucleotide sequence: TGTGCCAGCAGCTCTCCGGGACTAGCGGGACAAGAGACCCAGTACTTC.

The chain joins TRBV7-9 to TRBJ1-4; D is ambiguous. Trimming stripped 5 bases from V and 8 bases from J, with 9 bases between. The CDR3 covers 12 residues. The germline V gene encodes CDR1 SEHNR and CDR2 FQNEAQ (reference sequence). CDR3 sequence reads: CASSRPTEKLFF. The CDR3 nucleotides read TGTGCCAGCAGCCGTCCCACCGAAAAACTGTTTTTT.

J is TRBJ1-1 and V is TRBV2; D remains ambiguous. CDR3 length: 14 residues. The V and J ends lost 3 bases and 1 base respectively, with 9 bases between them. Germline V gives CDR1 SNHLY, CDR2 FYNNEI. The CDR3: CASSDRWGNTEAFF. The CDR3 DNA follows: TGTGCCAGCAGTGATAGGTGGGGGAACACTGAAGCTTTCTTT.

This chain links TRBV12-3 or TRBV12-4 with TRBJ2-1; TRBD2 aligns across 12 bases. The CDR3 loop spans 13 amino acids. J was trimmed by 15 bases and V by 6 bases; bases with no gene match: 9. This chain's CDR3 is CASSNYLAGGPFF. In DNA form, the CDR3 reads TGTGCCAGCAGCAACTACCTAGCGGGAGGGCCGTTCTTC.

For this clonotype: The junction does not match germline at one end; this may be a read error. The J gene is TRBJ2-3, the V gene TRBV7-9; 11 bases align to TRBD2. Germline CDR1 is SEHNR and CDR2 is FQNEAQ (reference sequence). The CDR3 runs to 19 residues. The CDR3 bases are TGTGCCAGCGGCTTCTTACCTCACCGACTAGCGGGAACCACAGATACGCAGTATTTT. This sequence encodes CASGFLPHRLAGTTDTQYF.

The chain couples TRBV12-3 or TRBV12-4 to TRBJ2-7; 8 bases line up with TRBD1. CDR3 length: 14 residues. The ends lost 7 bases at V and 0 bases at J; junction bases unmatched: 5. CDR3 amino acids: CASKTGQDSYEQYF. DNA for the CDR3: TGTGCCAGCAAAACGGGACAGGACTCCTACGAGCAGTACTTC.

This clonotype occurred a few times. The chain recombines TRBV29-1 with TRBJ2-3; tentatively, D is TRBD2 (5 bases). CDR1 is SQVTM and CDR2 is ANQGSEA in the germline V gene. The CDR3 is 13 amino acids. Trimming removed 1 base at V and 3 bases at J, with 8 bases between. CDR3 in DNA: TGCAGCGTTGAAGGGACTCTAACAGATACGCAGTATTTT. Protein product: CSVEGTLTDTQYF.

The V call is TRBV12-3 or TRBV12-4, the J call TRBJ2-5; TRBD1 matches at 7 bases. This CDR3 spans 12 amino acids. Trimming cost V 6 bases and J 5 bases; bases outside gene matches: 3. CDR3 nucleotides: TGTGCCAGCAGAACAGGGGTGGAGACCCAGTACTTC. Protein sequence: CASRTGVETQYF.

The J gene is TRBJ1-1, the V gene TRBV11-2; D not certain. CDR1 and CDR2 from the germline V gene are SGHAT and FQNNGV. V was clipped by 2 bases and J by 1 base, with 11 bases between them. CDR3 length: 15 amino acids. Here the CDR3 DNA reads TGTGCCAGCAGCTTATTACGGAGAACGAACACTGAAGCTTTCTTT. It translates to CASSLLRRTNTEAFF.

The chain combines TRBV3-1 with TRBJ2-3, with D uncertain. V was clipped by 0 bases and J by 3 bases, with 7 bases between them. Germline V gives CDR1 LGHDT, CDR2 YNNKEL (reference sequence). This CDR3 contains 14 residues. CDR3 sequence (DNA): TGTGCCAGCAGCCAAGAGCGGCAGACAGATACGCAGTATTTT. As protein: CASSQERQTDTQYF.

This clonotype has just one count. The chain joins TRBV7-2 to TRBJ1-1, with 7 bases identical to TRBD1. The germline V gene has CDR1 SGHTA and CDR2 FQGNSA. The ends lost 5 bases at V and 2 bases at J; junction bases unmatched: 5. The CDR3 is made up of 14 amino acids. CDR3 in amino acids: CASSDRTGNTEAFF. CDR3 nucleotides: TGTGCCAGCAGCGATAGGACAGGAAACACTGAAGCTTTCTTT.

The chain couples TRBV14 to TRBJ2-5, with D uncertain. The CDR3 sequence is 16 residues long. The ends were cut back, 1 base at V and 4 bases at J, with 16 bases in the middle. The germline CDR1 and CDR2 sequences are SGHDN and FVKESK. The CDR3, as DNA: TGTGCCAGCAGCCAAGTCCCGGAAACCTCGAGAGAGACCCAGTACTTC. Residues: CASSQVPETSRETQYF. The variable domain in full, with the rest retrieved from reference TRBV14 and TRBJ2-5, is EAGVTQFPSHSVIEKGQTVTLRCDPISGHDNLYWYRRVMGKEIKFLLHFVKESKQDESGMPNNRFLAERTGGTYSTLKVQPAELEDSGVYFCASSQVPETSRETQYFGPGTRLLVL.

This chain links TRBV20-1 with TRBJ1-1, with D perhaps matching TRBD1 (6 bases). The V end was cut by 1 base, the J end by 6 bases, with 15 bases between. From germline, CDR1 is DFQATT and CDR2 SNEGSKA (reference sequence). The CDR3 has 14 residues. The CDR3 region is CSARAQGPRAEAFF. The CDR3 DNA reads TGCAGTGCTAGAGCACAGGGCCCCCGCGCTGAAGCTTTCTTT.